A single sample gave rise to the 26 T cell receptor beta chains below, sequenced in a study of cytomegalovirus exposure and HLA in healthy donors (dated 2017 in TCRdb). Libraries were prepared through the immunoSEQ multiplex PCR assay. The multiplex PCR relied on a mix of 60 forward primers for TCR Vbeta segments and 13 reverse primers for TCR Jbeta segments. The immuneACCESS repertoire file appears here via TCRdb, limited to in-frame rearrangements. These files lack a portion of the clones; in checked studies, under half of the deficit traces to unresolved V genes, and the cause of the others is not known. This sample is represented by some 150,000 clones; 64% of them were singletons. The ten largest clones represent 2% to 3% of the sample. Material for sequencing was PBMCs. Receptors were obtained from a woman aged 35 to 49 in good health and CMV-seronegative.

The chain has TRBV19 and TRBJ2-5, with 9 bases identical to TRBD2. Germline lookup yields CDR1 LNHDA and CDR2 SQIVND (reference sequence). The CDR3 consists of 15 residues. Trimming took 0 bases from V and 6 from J; bases not matched to a gene: 5. The CDR3 here is CASSIDRRGGQTQYF. The CDR3 region has the DNA TGTGCCAGTAGTATAGATCGGCGGGGGGGCCAGACCCAGTACTTC.

This rearrangement joins TRBV6-1 to TRBJ2-1; TRBD1 might be the D (6 bases). The CDR3 is made up of 14 amino acids. V shed 2 bases and J shed 15 bases, with 20 bases lying between them. Germline loops: CDR1 MNHNS, CDR2 SASEGT. The CDR3 DNA is TGTGCCAGCAGTGAAACTCCCTTCAGGGGCTCGGGGTTCTTC. Its translation: CASSETPFRGSGFF.

This chain joins TRBV4-2 and TRBJ1-1; D uncertain. CDR3 length: 14 amino acids. The germline V gene has CDR1 LGHNA and CDR2 YNFKEQ. Trimming took 0 bases from V and 1 from J, leaving 6 bases between them. The CDR3 region has the DNA TGTGCCAGCAGCCAAGAGCCAGGGAACACTGAAGCTTTCTTT. Translation: CASSQEPGNTEAFF.

V gene TRBV4-3 combines with J gene TRBJ2-7; possible D gene TRBD1, 6 bases. This CDR3 is 17 amino acids long. Trimming shortened V by 2 bases and J by 2 bases, and 19 bases separated the two germline ends. The V gene's germline CDR1 is LGHNA and CDR2 YSLEER. The chain's CDR3 is CASSQSALQGLPYEQYF. The CDR3 region has the DNA TGCGCCAGCAGCCAAAGCGCCTTACAGGGTTTACCCTACGAGCAGTACTTC.

The J gene is TRBJ2-7, the V gene TRBV5-6; D perhaps matches TRBD2 (5 bases). Germline V gene sequence: CDR1 SGHDT, CDR2 YYEEEE. This CDR3 is 15 amino acids long. V lost 0 bases, J lost 1 base, and 11 bases lay in between. The CDR3 nucleotides are TGTGCCAGCAGCTTGGGAGGGTTGGCGTCCTACGAGCAGTACTTC. The encoded protein is CASSLGGLASYEQYF. Full variable domain (remainder filled in from reference TRBV5-6 and TRBJ2-7): DAGVTQSPTHLIKTRGQQVTLRCSPKSGHDTVSWYQQALGQGPQFIFQYYEEEERQRGNFPDRFSGHQFPNYSSELNVNALLLGDSALYLCASSLGGLASYEQYFGPGTRLTVT.

This chain uses TRBV12-5 with TRBJ1-2, with 7 bases matching TRBD1. Trimming at V came to 2 bases and at J to 3 bases, leaving 12 bases not matched to a gene. This CDR3 contains 17 residues. Germline V CDR1 and CDR2: LGHNT, FRNRAP. The chain's CDR3 is CASGLNSVEGAYYGYTF. CDR3 bases: TGTGCTAGTGGTTTGAATTCAGTCGAGGGGGCTTACTATGGCTACACCTTC.

This chain uses TRBV7-8 with TRBJ1-4, with D perhaps matching TRBD1 (5 bases). Germline V gene lookup returns CDR1 SGHVS and CDR2 FQNEAQ. V gave up 2 bases and J gave up 8 bases, with 15 bases separating them. The CDR3 has 15 amino acids. This chain's CDR3 is CASSLTGNRLEKLFF. The CDR3 DNA follows: TGTGCCAGCAGCTTAACGGGCAACAGGTTGGAAAAACTGTTTTTT.

The rearrangement links TRBV9 to TRBJ1-2, with D possibly being TRBD1 (5 bases). The germline gives CDR1 SGDLS, CDR2 YYNGEE. The CDR3 is 17 residues long. V was trimmed by 0 bases and J by 0 bases, leaving 15 bases between them. CDR3 amino acids: CASSVAGGFEANYGYTF. CDR3 coding DNA: TGTGCCAGCAGCGTAGCGGGGGGGTTCGAAGCTAACTATGGCTACACCTTC.

This chain links TRBV6-1 with TRBJ2-7; D might be TRBD2 (8 bases). Trimming took 3 bases from V and 3 from J, leaving 15 bases between them. CDR1 is MNHNS, CDR2 SASEGT, per germline. This CDR3 spans 15 amino acids. The CDR3 DNA reads as TGTGCCAGCAGTGAGCGGGGGGACAGTTTCTACGAGCAGTACTTC. Its protein is CASSERGDSFYEQYF.

V is TRBV11-2 and J is TRBJ1-1; 9 bases match TRBD1. V was clipped by 5 bases and J by 4 bases; unmatched bases: 8. CDR1 SGHAT and CDR2 FQNNGV come from the germline V gene. CDR3 length equals 15 residues. Here the CDR3 DNA reads TGTGCCAGCAGCACCGGACAGGGGTCCATCACTGAAGCTTTCTTT. It encodes CASSTGQGSITEAFF.

The gene calls are TRBV30 and TRBJ2-3; 7 bases are a match to TRBD1. The ends lost 5 bases at V and 1 base at J; junction bases unmatched: 3. The CDR3 length is 13 residues. In germline, CDR1 is GTSNPN, CDR2 SVGIG (reference sequence). The CDR3 DNA reads TGTGCCTGGGTCCAGGGGGGCACAGATACGCAGTATTTT. Translation gives CAWVQGGTDTQYF.

This chain uses TRBV19 with TRBJ1-2, with no clear D. The CDR3 sequence is 15 residues long. Germline CDR1 and CDR2: LNHDA and SQIVND (reference sequence). V dropped 1 base and J dropped 1 base, with 10 bases sitting between them. The CDR3 DNA is TGTGCCAGTAGTATAGCCGCTCGGGGTAACTATGGCTACACCTTC. It translates to CASSIAARGNYGYTF.

This chain joins TRBV28 and TRBJ2-7; the match to TRBD1 covers 7 bases. The CDR3 is 14 amino acids. Germline V lookup: CDR1 MDHEN, CDR2 SYDVKM. V lost 5 bases to trimming and J lost 3 bases; unmatched junction nucleotides: 7. In DNA, the CDR3 is TGTGCCAGCAGTGCCGGGACAGCCTACTACGAGCAGTACTTC. It translates to CASSAGTAYYEQYF.

This clone was picked up one time. CDR3 in amino acids: CASSLPGQGQETQYF. The CDR3 DNA sequence: TGCGCCAGCAGTCTACCGGGACAGGGTCAAGAGACCCAGTACTTC. V gene TRBV10-2 combines with J gene TRBJ2-5; 9 nucleotides line up with TRBD1. The V gene end was trimmed by 5 bases and the J gene end by 2 bases; junction bases not matched to a gene: 6. CDR3 length: 15 residues. Germline loops: CDR1 WSHSY, CDR2 SAAADI.

This chain connects TRBV7-3 to TRBJ1-1; tentatively, D is TRBD1 (6 bases). The germline V gene has CDR1 SGHTA and CDR2 FQGTGA. The CDR3 loop spans 16 amino acids. The V end was cut by 1 base, the J end by 5 bases, with 17 bases between. In nucleotides, the CDR3 is TGTGCCAGCAGCTTAAATCCGGGCAGGGGAGTAACTGAAGCTTTCTTT. This sequence encodes CASSLNPGRGVTEAFF. Using reference TRBV7-3 and TRBJ1-1 for the parts outside the CDR3, the full variable domain is GAGVSQTPSNKVTEKGKYVELRCDPISGHTALYWYRQSLGQGPEFLIYFQGTGAADDSGLPNDRFFAVRPEGSVSTLKIQRTERGDSAVYLCASSLNPGRGVTEAFFGQGTRLTVV.

The rearrangement links TRBV5-5 to TRBJ2-5, with 15 bases that match TRBD2. The CDR3 extends over 17 amino acids. Trimming at V came to 3 bases and at J to 1 base, leaving 4 bases not matched to a gene. CDR1 is SGHKS, CDR2 YYEKEE, per germline (reference sequence). The CDR3: CASSSRTSGGVQETQYF. In nucleotides, the CDR3 is TGTGCCAGCAGCTCCAGGACTAGCGGGGGGGTCCAAGAGACCCAGTACTTC. Combining the CDR3 with reference TRBV5-5 and TRBJ2-5 gives the whole variable domain DAGVTQSPTHLIKTRGQQVTLRCSPISGHKSVSWYQQVLGQGPQFIFQYYEKEERGRGNFPDRFSARQFPNYSSELNVNALLLGDSALYLCASSSRTSGGVQETQYFGPGTRLLVL.

The table lists this clone with a count of one. The gene calls are TRBV4-2 and TRBJ1-1, with 7 bases aligning to TRBD1. Germline V CDR1 and CDR2: LGHNA, YNFKEQ. The CDR3 loop spans 14 amino acids. Trimming took 2 bases from V and 5 from J; bases not matched to a gene: 5. CDR3 in amino acids: CASSQPGQRTEAFF. Written as DNA, the CDR3 is TGTGCCAGCAGCCAACCGGGACAGAGGACTGAAGCTTTCTTT.

This sequence joins TRBV12-5 and TRBJ1-3; D unresolved. Germline CDR1 LGHNT, CDR2 FRNRAP. This CDR3 spans 16 amino acids. The ends were cut back, 2 bases at V and 0 bases at J, with 11 bases in the middle. The CDR3 region has the DNA TGTGCTAGTGGTTTGAGGAGGGCGAGCTCTGGAAACACCATATATTTT. It translates to CASGLRRASSGNTIYF.

This clone has only a few counts. This rearrangement joins TRBV30 to TRBJ1-1; 7 nucleotides agree with TRBD1. J lost 11 bases, V lost 2 bases, and 14 bases had no gene match. This CDR3 has 14 amino acids. CDR1 is GTSNPN and CDR2 is SVGIG in the germline V gene (reference sequence). CDR3 loop: CAWSSPDRTKGAFF. The CDR3 coding sequence is TGTGCCTGGAGTTCCCCGGACAGGACTAAGGGGGCTTTCTTT.

This chain connects TRBV7-9 to TRBJ1-2, with a possible D match to TRBD1 (5 bases). The germline gives CDR1 SEHNR, CDR2 FQNEAQ (reference sequence). The CDR3 extends over 17 amino acids. Trimming left V 1 base short and J 4 bases short, with 19 bases between. CDR3 coding DNA: TGTGCCAGCAGCTTAGTCGGTTCAGGGTCCCACTCCTATGGCTACACCTTC. Its protein product is CASSLVGSGSHSYGYTF. Full variable domain (outside the CDR3, taken from reference TRBV7-9 and TRBJ1-2): DTGVSQNPRHKITKRGQNVTFRCDPISEHNRLYWYRQTLGQGPEFLTYFQNEAQLEKSRLLSDRFSAERPKGSFSTLEIQRTEQGDSAMYLCASSLVGSGSHSYGYTFGSGTRLTVV.

The rearrangement joins TRBV5-1 to TRBJ2-5, with 10 bases fitting TRBD2. The end of the DNA is better explained by TRBJ2-7, so the J call may be wrong. The CDR3 length is 15 residues. Germline CDR1 SGHRS, CDR2 YFSETQ. Written as DNA, the CDR3 is TGCGCCAGCAGCTTAGGGCTAGCGGGGGTATACGAGCAGTACTTC. Its protein product is CASSLGLAGVYEQYF.

The chain links TRBV6-5 to TRBJ2-2; 7 bases map to TRBD2. The J segment lost 4 bases and the V segment lost 5 bases, leaving 7 bases of the junction unmatched. Germline CDR1 is MNHEY and CDR2 is SVGAGI. This CDR3 comprises 15 residues. The CDR3: CASSPSGEGTGELFF. The CDR3 DNA sequence: TGTGCCAGCAGTCCGAGCGGGGAGGGCACCGGGGAGCTGTTTTTT.

The V gene is TRBV4-1, the J gene TRBJ2-1; 9 positions agree with TRBD1. This CDR3 contains 17 residues. Germline trimming cut 4 bases from V and 5 bases from J; bases unmatched to any gene: 12. Germline CDR1 reads MGHRA; CDR2 reads YSYEKL. CDR3 in amino acids: CASSRGGDRARNNEQFF. The CDR3 nucleotides are TGCGCCAGCAGCCGAGGGGGGGACAGGGCAAGGAACAATGAGCAGTTCTTC.

The chain employs TRBV5-6 and TRBJ1-1; D not certain. The CDR3 contains 13 residues. Germline CDR1 reads SGHDT; CDR2 reads YYEEEE. V lost 1 base and J 1 base, leaving 5 bases between the germline ends. CDR3 coding DNA: TGTGCCAGCAGCTTGTGGCCGAACACTGAAGCTTTCTTT. This encodes CASSLWPNTEAFF.

V is TRBV19 and J is TRBJ1-2; 9 positions match TRBD1. Germline CDR1 reads LNHDA; CDR2 reads SQIVND (reference sequence). CDR3 length: 16 amino acids. Trimming took 5 bases from V and 3 from J; bases not matched to a gene: 10. The CDR3, as DNA: TGTGCCAGTAGTGCCGGGACAGGGTCTCTTCACTATGGCTACACCTTC. As protein: CASSAGTGSLHYGYTF.

J is TRBJ2-5 and V is TRBV7-9; D may be TRBD1 (6 bases). V was trimmed by 1 base and J by 5 bases, leaving 23 bases between them. Germline loops: CDR1 SEHNR, CDR2 FQNEAQ (reference sequence). This CDR3 has 18 residues. CDR3 residues: CASSLGAGTSHPGETQYF. CDR3 sequence (DNA): TGTGCCAGCAGCTTAGGCGCTGGGACAAGTCATCCTGGGGAGACCCAGTACTTC.